This T cell receptor (beta chain) was sequenced for a study of T cells expressing NK-cell markers. Study-level background: Serological testing identified seven of the eight sequenced donors as HCMV-seropositive and one as seronegative. Study results and limitations: Researchers report these clonotypes also headed the CD3+CD56-NKG2C+ fraction in a handful of donors.

What made the TCR beta cDNA was 5'RACE template switching with UMIs. TCRdb reworked the 5' RACE reads into one entry per CDR3 protein, no DNA. This sample contains under 200,000 distinct CDR3 sequences. Per germline, CDR1 KGHSH and CDR2 LQKENI. The CDR3 has 13 residues. Points on this clonotype: The antigen is not known.

The source of this sequence is a woman between 18 and 70 years old in good health. The source material was blood T cells: a sorted CD56 or NKG2C T cell subset, CD4+ or CD8+ T cells, or bulk PBMC T cells (not recorded which). The chain employs TRBV18 and TRBJ2-7. This CDR3 is CASSPQGGYEQYF.